The entry that follows covers one T cell receptor (beta chain) sequence. The sample is drawn from a study of blood T cell repertoires in COVID-19. Study context: Italy, Spain and the United States were the sources of the convalescent and acute COVID-19 samples. The analysed material was cDNA or gDNA that came from T cells, B-cell-depleted T cells, or PBMCs.

V lost 5 bases to trimming and J lost 3 bases; unmatched junction nucleotides: 10. Germline V gene data show CDR1 as MNHEY and CDR2 as SMNVEV (reference sequence). This CDR3 spans 15 amino acids. Assay: immunoSEQ multiplex PCR; the TCRdb copy retains only in-frame clones and omits some. The sample yields some 250,000 clones, about nine tenths seen once. The V gene is TRBV27, the J gene TRBJ2-7; 7 nucleotides agree with TRBD1. Sequenced input: peripheral blood. This clonotype was sampled from a man in his thirties or forties who had recovered from COVID-19. The CDR3 bases are TGTGCCAGCAGTACCACCGGAAGGGGGCTCTACGAGCAGTACTTC. Translation gives CASSTTGRGLYEQYF.